A single sample gave rise to the 9 T cell receptor beta chains below, sequenced in a study of T cell clonality in common variable immunodeficiency. Profiled with immunoSEQ multiplex PCR; TCRdb holds only in-frame clones, not every one. Observed in the sample are about 64,000 clones, none of them singletons. Sequenced sample: peripheral blood mononuclear cells. These receptors were taken from a person between 18 and 75 years old in good health.

This clone appeared many times. The DNA ends 3 residues before the CDR3 does, and the rest of the CDR3 is filled in from the germline J gene. The chain links TRBV6-1 to TRBJ2-3; D ambiguous. CDR1 and CDR2 (germline): MNHNS, SASEGT. The germline V and J ends were trimmed by 8 bases and 0 bases, with 9 bases remaining between them. The length of the CDR3 is 13 residues. CDR3 sequence reads: CASGALSTDTQYF. CDR3 DNA (partial): TGTGCCAGCGGTGCACTCAGCACAGATACG.

In this sample, this clone turned up many times. The CDR3 end is not reached by the read, which stops 3 residues before it; the germline J gene fills it in. V and J are TRBV5-1 and TRBJ2-1; D gene unclear. Germline CDR1 and CDR2: SGHRS and YFSETQ. The CDR3 has 16 amino acids. V was shortened by 1 base and J by 1 base, with 12 bases between the two germline ends. CDR3 loop: CASSLSSPISYNEQFF. CDR3 DNA, as far as it was read: TGCGCCAGCAGCTTGAGTAGTCCCATTTCCTACAATGAG. Drawing the rest from reference TRBV5-1 and TRBJ2-1, the complete variable domain is KAGVTQTPRYLIKTRGQQVTLSCSPISGHRSVSWYQQTPGQGLQFLFEYFSETQRNKGNFPGRFSGRQFSNSRSEMNVSTLELGDSALYLCASSLSSPISYNEQFFGPGTRLTVL.

On this clone: The read terminates 3 residues ahead of where the CDR3 ends, so the germline J gene completes it. The chain uses TRBV6-1 and TRBJ1-1; TRBD1 is a possible D gene (5 bases). CDR1 is MNHNS, CDR2 SASEGT, per germline. The CDR3 runs 13 residues. CDR3 sequence reads: CASSDGRGYEAFF. Incomplete CDR3 DNA: TGTGCCAGCAGTGATGGGCGGGGCTACGAG.

This clone was seen at least ten times. Read coverage stops 3 residues before the CDR3 terminus; the germline J gene supplies the remainder. V and J are TRBV28 and TRBJ2-5, with TRBD1 as a possible D gene (5 bases). V lost 1 base and J 1 base, leaving 10 bases between the germline ends. CDR3 length equals 15 residues. The germline V gene has CDR1 MDHEN and CDR2 SYDVKM. The CDR3 protein is CASSLYRSTQETQYF. The sequenced CDR3 bases are TGTGCCAGCAGTTTATACAGGTCAACCCAAGAGACC.

This clone was seen ten or more times. The CDR3 extends 3 residues past the end of the read, so its final part is completed from the germline J gene. The V gene is TRBV7-9, the J gene TRBJ2-1, with D uncertain. The CDR3 has 12 amino acids. CDR1 and CDR2 from the germline V gene are SEHNR and FQNEAQ (reference sequence). V was cut by 5 bases and J by 5 bases, with 7 bases left in between. Incomplete CDR3 DNA: TGTGCCAGCAGCCGTTTTGACAATGAG. Its translation is CASSRFDNE. In full, the CDR3 reads CASSRFDNEQFF.

This clone was recorded many times. Coverage ceases 3 residues before the CDR3 finishes, and the germline J gene fills in the end. This chain links TRBV19 with TRBJ2-1, with TRBD2 matching over 9 bases. The V and J ends lost 10 bases and 4 bases, in that order; junction bases with no gene match: 11. CDR3 length equals 15 residues. CDR1 is LNHDA and CDR2 is SQIVND in the germline V gene (reference sequence). The sequenced CDR3 bases are TGTGCCACCAACATAGCGGGGGCCCGATACAATGAG. Translation gives CATNIAGARYNE. The full CDR3 protein reads CATNIAGARYNEQFF.

There are many counts of this clone. The CDR3 is cut off 3 residues early in the read; its end comes from the germline J gene. This chain links TRBV7-6 with TRBJ2-7; TRBD1 matches 7 bases. Germline CDR1 is SGHVS and CDR2 is FNYEAQ. After removal of 4 bases from V and 0 bases from J, the junction contained 6 bases not matched to a gene. This CDR3 has 15 amino acids. Incomplete CDR3 DNA: TGTGCCAGCAGCTCCCGACAGGGAAGCTCCTACGAG. It is translated as CASSSRQGSSYE. The full CDR3 is CASSSRQGSSYEQYF.

This clone was observed at least ten times. The covered CDR3 bases are TGTGCCAGCTCACCGACAGGGACCGATCCCTACGAG. This translates into CASSPTGTDPYE. In full, the CDR3 reads CASSPTGTDPYEQYF. The chain recombines TRBV5-4 with TRBJ2-7, with TRBD1 matching over 7 bases. The read terminates 3 residues before the CDR3 end, so the remaining end is supplied by the germline J gene. CDR1 is SGHNT, CDR2 YYREEE, per germline (reference sequence). Trimming removed 7 bases from V and 2 bases from J; junction bases left unmatched: 12. There are 15 residues in the CDR3.

This clone was recorded many times. The CDR3 goes on 3 residues after the read ends, and that part is filled in from the germline J gene. This chain uses TRBV28 with TRBJ2-1, with TRBD2 matching 12 bases. Germline assignment: CDR1 MDHEN and CDR2 SYDVKM. V lost 4 bases, J lost 5 bases, and 15 bases stayed unmatched. The length of the CDR3 is 19 residues. The CDR3 protein is CASSYQTSGRRLGDNEQFF. CDR3 DNA, as far as it was read: TGTGCCAGCAGTTATCAGACTAGCGGGAGAAGGCTGGGAGACAATGAG. Filled out from reference TRBV28 and TRBJ2-1, the complete variable domain reads DVKVTQSSRYLVKRTGEKVFLECVQDMDHENMFWYRQDPGLGLRLIYFSYDVKMKEKGDIPEGYSVSREKKERFSLILESASTNQTSMYLCASSYQTSGRRLGDNEQFFGPGTRLTVL.